This TCR beta chain was identified during a study of control samples from healthy donors and cancer patients. The V and J ends lost 2 bases and 4 bases respectively, with 11 bases between them. The length of the CDR3 is 15 residues. Germline CDR1 LGHDT, CDR2 YNNKEL (reference sequence). The repertoire was sequenced with immunoSEQ multiplex PCR; TCRdb's copy has only in-frame clones and lacks some. The sample's table shows about 200,000 clones. Sequencing was done on a sample of blood. The chain carries TRBV3-1 (or the pseudogene TRBV3-2) and TRBJ1-4, with D perhaps matching TRBD1 (5 bases). The source is a woman aged 25 to 39 in good health. This chain's CDR3 is CASSQPGRRNEKLFF. The CDR3 nucleotides read TGTGCCAGCAGCCAACCGGGACGGCGTAATGAAAAACTGTTTTTT.